The clone carrying this T cell receptor beta chain was picked up a small number of times. Its specificity is not known. Trimming at V came to 5 bases and at J to 7 bases, leaving 2 bases not matched to a gene. CDR1 SNHLY and CDR2 FYNNEI come from the germline V gene. This CDR3 spans 13 amino acids. Method: immunoSEQ multiplex PCR; TCRdb's copy keeps in-frame clones and lacks some. Of about 77,000 clones detected, less than 85% appear once; the ten largest clones hold roughly 10%. The data were taken from a study of radiotherapy plus CTLA-4 blockade in lung cancer. Those patients who had chemo-refractory metastatic non-small-cell lung cancer were given focal radiation along with CTLA-4 blockade through ipilimumab. Study results and caveats: After treatment with radiotherapy plus ipilimumab, TCR clones that came from the tumor expanded in blood.

The sequenced sample was peripheral blood, obtained from a patient treated with radiotherapy plus ipilimumab. The sequence was collected from a human donor with non-small cell lung cancer whose response to radiotherapy plus ipilimumab could not be evaluated. This chain joins TRBV2 and TRBJ2-1, with 10 nucleotides matching TRBD2. The CDR3 loop is CASSPSGGNEQFF. CDR3 nucleotides: TGTGCCAGCAGTCCTAGCGGGGGTAATGAGCAGTTCTTC.